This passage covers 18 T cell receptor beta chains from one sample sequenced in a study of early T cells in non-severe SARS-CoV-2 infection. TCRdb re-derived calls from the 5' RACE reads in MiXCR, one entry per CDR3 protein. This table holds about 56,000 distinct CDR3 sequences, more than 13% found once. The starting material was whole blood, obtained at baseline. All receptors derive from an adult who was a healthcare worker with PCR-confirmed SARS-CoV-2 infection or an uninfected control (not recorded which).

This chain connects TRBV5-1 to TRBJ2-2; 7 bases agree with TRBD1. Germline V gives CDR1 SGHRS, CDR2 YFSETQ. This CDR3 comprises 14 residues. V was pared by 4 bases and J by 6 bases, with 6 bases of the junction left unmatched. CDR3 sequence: CASSGDGTAGELFF. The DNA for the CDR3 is TGCGCCAGCAGCGGGGACGGGACAGCCGGGGAGCTGTTTTTT.

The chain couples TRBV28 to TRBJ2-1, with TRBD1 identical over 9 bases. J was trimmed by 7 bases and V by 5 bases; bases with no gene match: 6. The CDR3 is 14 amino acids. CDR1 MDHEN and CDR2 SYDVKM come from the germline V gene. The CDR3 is CASSRRDRENEQFF. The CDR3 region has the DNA TGTGCCAGCAGTCGCCGGGACAGGGAGAATGAGCAGTTCTTC.

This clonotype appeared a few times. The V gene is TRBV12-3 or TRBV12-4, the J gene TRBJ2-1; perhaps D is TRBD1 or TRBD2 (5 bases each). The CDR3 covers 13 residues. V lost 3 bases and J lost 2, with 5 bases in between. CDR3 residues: CASSLGPYNEQFF. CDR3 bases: TGTGCCAGCAGTTTGGGACCCTACAATGAGCAGTTCTTC.

CDR3 DNA: TGTGCCAGCAGCTTTCAGGGGGCAGCAGATACGCAGTATTTT. It yields the protein CASSFQGAADTQYF. The chain combines TRBV5-6 with TRBJ2-3; 8 bases are shared with TRBD1. The CDR3 covers 14 residues. Germline V gives CDR1 SGHDT, CDR2 YYEEEE. After removal of 2 bases from V and 4 bases from J, the junction contained 3 bases not matched to a gene.

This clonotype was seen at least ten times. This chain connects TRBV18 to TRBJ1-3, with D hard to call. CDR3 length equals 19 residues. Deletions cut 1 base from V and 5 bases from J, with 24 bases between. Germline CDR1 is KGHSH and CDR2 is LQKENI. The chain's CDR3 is CASSPLSPLDGRKRNTIYF. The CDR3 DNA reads TGTGCCAGCTCACCACTTTCCCCCCTGGACGGAAGGAAGAGAAACACCATATATTTT.

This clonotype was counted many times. DNA of the CDR3: TGTGCCTGGAGTGTCGGCGACCTCTACGAGCAGTACTTC. Translated, it gives CAWSVGDLYEQYF. J is TRBJ2-7 and V is TRBV30; the D is unclear. The CDR3 length is 13 residues. Germline V gene lookup returns CDR1 GTSNPN and CDR2 SVGIG (reference sequence). V lost 0 bases and J 3 bases, leaving 9 bases between the germline ends.

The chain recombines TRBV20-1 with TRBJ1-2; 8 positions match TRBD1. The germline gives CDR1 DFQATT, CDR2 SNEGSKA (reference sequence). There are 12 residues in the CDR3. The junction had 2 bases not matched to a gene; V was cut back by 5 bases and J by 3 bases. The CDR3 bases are TGCAGTGCTTCCAGGGGGCACTATGGCTACACCTTC. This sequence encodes CSASRGHYGYTF.

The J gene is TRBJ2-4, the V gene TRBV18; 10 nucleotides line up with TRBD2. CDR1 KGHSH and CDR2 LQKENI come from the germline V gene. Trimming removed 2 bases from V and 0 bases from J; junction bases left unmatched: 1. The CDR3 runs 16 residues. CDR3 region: CASSPGLAVAKNIQYF. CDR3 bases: TGTGCCAGCTCACCAGGACTAGCGGTAGCCAAAAACATTCAGTACTTC.

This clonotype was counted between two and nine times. Written as DNA, the CDR3 is TGCAGTGCTCGCGGGACAGGGAGAGGAAAATCACCCCTCCACTTT. Amino acid sequence: CSARGTGRGKSPLHF. The rearrangement uses TRBV20-1 and TRBJ1-6, with 9 nucleotides matching TRBD1. V was clipped by 5 bases and J by 10 bases; unmatched bases: 12. Germline CDR1 DFQATT, CDR2 SNEGSKA (reference sequence). The CDR3 has 15 amino acids.

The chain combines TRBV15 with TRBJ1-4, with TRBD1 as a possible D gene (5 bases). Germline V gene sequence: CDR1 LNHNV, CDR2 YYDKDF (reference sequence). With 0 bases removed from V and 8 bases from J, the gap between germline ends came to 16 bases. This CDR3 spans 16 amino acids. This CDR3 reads CATSRERATQEEKLFF. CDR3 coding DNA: TGTGCCACCAGCAGAGAGAGGGCGACACAGGAGGAAAAACTGTTTTTT.

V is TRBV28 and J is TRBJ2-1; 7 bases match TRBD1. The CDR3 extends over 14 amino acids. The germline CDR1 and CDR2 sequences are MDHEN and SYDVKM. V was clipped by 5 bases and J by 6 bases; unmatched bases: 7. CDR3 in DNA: TGTGCCAGCAGTGCCCGACAGGGTACCAATGAGCAGTTCTTC. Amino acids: CASSARQGTNEQFF.

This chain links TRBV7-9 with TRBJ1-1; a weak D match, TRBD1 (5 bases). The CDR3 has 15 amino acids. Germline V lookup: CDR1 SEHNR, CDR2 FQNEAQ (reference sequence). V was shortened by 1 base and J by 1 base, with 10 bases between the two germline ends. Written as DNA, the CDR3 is TGTGCCAGCAGCTTAGTGGACGGGGCGAACACTGAAGCTTTCTTT. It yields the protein CASSLVDGANTEAFF. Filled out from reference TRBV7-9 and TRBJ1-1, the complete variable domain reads DTGVSQNPRHKITKRGQNVTFRCDPISEHNRLYWYRQTLGQGPEFLTYFQNEAQLEKSRLLSDRFSAERPKGSFSTLEIQRTEQGDSAMYLCASSLVDGANTEAFFGQGTRLTVV.

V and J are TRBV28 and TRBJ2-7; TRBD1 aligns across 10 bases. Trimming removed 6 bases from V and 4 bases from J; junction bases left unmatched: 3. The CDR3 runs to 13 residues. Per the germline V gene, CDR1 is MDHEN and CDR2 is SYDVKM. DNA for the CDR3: TGTGCCAGCAGGGGGGACAGGGGTTACGAGCAGTACTTC. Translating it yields CASRGDRGYEQYF. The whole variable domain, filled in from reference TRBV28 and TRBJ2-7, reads DVKVTQSSRYLVKRTGEKVFLECVQDMDHENMFWYRQDPGLGLRLIYFSYDVKMKEKGDIPEGYSVSREKKERFSLILESASTNQTSMYLCASRGDRGYEQYFGPGTRLTVT.

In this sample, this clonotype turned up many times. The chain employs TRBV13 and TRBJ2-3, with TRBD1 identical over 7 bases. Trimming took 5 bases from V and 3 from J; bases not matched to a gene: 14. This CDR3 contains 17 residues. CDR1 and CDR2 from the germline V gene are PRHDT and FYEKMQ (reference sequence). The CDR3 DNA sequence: TGTGCCAGCAGCCTCATGGGATTAGGGACAGCTACAGATACGCAGTATTTT. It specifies CASSLMGLGTATDTQYF.

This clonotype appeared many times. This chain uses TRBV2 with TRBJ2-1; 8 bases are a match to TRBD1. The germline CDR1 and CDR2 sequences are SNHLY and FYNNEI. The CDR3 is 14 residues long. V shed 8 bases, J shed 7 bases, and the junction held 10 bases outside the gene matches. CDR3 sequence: CASVDDRGINEQFF. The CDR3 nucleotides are TGTGCCAGCGTTGACGACAGGGGTATTAATGAGCAGTTCTTC.

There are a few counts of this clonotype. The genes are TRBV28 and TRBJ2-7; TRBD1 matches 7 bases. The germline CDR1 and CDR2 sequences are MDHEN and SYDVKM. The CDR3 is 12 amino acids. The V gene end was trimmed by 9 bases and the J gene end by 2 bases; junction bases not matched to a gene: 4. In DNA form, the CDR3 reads TGTGCCAGTTCCGGACAGGCCTACGAGCAGTACTTC. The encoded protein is CASSGQAYEQYF.

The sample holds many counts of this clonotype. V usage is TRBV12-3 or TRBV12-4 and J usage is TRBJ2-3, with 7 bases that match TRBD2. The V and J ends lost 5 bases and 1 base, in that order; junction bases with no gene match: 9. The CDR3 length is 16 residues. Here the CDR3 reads CASSLYGRGGTDTQYF. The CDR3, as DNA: TGTGCCAGCAGTCTATACGGACGGGGGGGCACAGATACGCAGTATTTT.

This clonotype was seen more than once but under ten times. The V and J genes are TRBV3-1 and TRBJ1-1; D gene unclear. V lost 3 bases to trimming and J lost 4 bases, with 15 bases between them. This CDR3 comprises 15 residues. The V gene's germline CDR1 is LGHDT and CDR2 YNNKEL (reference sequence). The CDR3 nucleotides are TGTGCCAGCAGCCAGAGAATAGGAGGGCGCACTGAAGCTTTCTTT. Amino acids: CASSQRIGGRTEAFF.